The rows below give T cell receptor beta chains drawn from one sample of a study of radiotherapy plus CTLA-4 blockade in lung cancer. Sequencing used immunoSEQ multiplex PCR; TCRdb keeps in-frame clones, though not all of them. The table shows tens of thousands of clones, with roughly 75% occurring only once. Here the sequenced sample was peripheral blood, taken from a patient treated with radiotherapy plus ipilimumab. These receptors originate from a human donor with non-small cell lung cancer who had a complete response to radiotherapy plus ipilimumab. The CDR3 runs from the conserved cysteine through the conserved F or W. The D gene is left open where the match is weak. Where a row states a size, it is once, few, many or the class of an expanded clone; other rows omit it.

d_call	clone_size	v_call	j_call	cdr3_aa	cdr3_nt
NA	NA	TRBV2	TRBJ1-2	CASGQGGGYYGYTF	TGTGCCAGCGGGCAGGGCGGCGGGTACTATGGCTACACCTTC
NA	few	TRBV9	TRBJ1-6	CASSAPQGGGSPLHF	TGTGCCAGCAGCGCTCCTCAGGGAGGGGGTTCACCCCTCCACTTT
NA	NA	TRBV7-2	TRBJ1-1	CASSLRVENTEAFF	TGTGCCAGCAGCTTAAGGGTGGAGAACACTGAAGCTTTCTTT
NA	NA	TRBV5-1	TRBJ1-1	CASSLFPMNTEAFF	TGCGCCAGCAGCTTATTCCCGATGAACACTGAAGCTTTCTTT
NA	NA	TRBV27	TRBJ1-4	CASRPHRRTNEKLFF	TGTGCCAGCAGACCACACAGGAGAACTAATGAAAAACTGTTTTTT
TRBD2	NA	TRBV13	TRBJ2-1	CASSPLTSGGSYNEQFF	TGTGCCAGCAGCCCGTTAACTAGCGGGGGGTCCTACAATGAGCAGTTCTTC
NA	NA	TRBV6-5	TRBJ1-1	CASSPPGLSTEAFF	TGTGCCAGCAGTCCCCCTGGTCTGAGCACTGAAGCTTTCTTT
TRBD1	NA	TRBV4-3	TRBJ2-5	CASSPGQGGQETQYF	TGCGCCAGCAGCCCGGGACAGGGGGGACAAGAGACCCAGTACTTC
TRBD1	NA	TRBV30	TRBJ2-7	CAWSGTGVYEQYF	TGTGCCTGGTCCGGGACAGGCGTCTACGAGCAGTACTTC
TRBD2	NA	TRBV10-1	TRBJ2-3	CASSELASGKDTQYF	TGCGCCAGCAGTGAGTTGGCTAGCGGGAAGGATACGCAGTATTTT
NA	few	TRBV30	TRBJ1-2	CAWRERDRGYTF	TGTGCCTGGAGGGAGAGGGATCGTGGCTACACCTTC
NA	NA	TRBV29-1	TRBJ1-2	CSVDNLVTGRSGYTF	TGCAGCGTTGATAACCTTGTTACGGGAAGAAGTGGCTACACCTTC
NA	NA	TRBV7-2	TRBJ2-1	CASSLGQGNANEQFF	TGTGCCAGCAGCTTAGGTCAGGGTAACGCCAATGAGCAGTTCTTC
NA	NA	TRBV10-3	TRBJ2-5	CAISESTGQGETQYF	TGTGCCATCAGTGAGTCCACAGGGCAGGGGGAGACCCAGTACTTC
NA	NA	TRBV10-1	TRBJ1-2	CAILRPRGYTF	TGCGCCATCCTAAGACCCAGGGGCTACACCTTC
TRBD2	NA	TRBV6-7	TRBJ2-3	CASSPLAGDHYTQYF	TGTGCCAGCAGTCCGCTAGCGGGGGACCACTATACGCAGTATTTT
NA	once	TRBV7-2	TRBJ1-5	CASSFREGNQPQHF	TGTGCCAGCAGCTTCAGGGAGGGGAATCAGCCCCAGCATTTT
NA	NA	TRBV7-2	TRBJ1-2	CASSLEQGGYGYTF	TGTGCCAGCAGCTTAGAGCAAGGAGGCTATGGCTACACCTTC
TRBD1	NA	TRBV28	TRBJ1-5	CASSLRTGFGQPQHF	TGTGCCAGCAGTTTAAGGACAGGGTTTGGTCAGCCCCAGCATTTT
TRBD2	NA	TRBV15	TRBJ2-5	CATSRLASGLAGGETQYF	TGTGCCACCAGCAGACTCGCCTCGGGACTAGCGGGGGGAGAGACCCAGTACTTC
TRBD1	NA	TRBV5-8	TRBJ1-4	CASSLRSGQGDEKLFF	TGTGCCAGCAGCCTTAGATCGGGACAGGGGGATGAAAAACTGTTTTTT
NA	NA	TRBV7-2	TRBJ2-7	CASSLGAGYTKQYF	TGTGCCAGCAGCTTAGGTGCAGGCTATACGAAGCAGTACTTC
NA	NA	TRBV13	TRBJ2-1	CASSLQSSYNEQFF	TGTGCCAGCAGCCTGCAGAGCTCCTACAATGAGCAGTTCTTC
NA	NA	TRBV6-1	TRBJ1-5	CASRRGGQPQHF	TGTGCCAGCCGCCGGGGGGGGCAGCCCCAGCATTTT
NA	NA	TRBV7-9	TRBJ1-5	CASSFGGLGQPQHF	TGTGCCAGCAGCTTTGGAGGGTTGGGTCAGCCCCAGCATTTT
TRBD1	NA	TRBV5-4	TRBJ2-5	CASSRDRGYQETQYF	TGTGCCAGCAGCCGGGACAGGGGCTACCAAGAGACCCAGTACTTC